A selection of T cell receptor beta chains follows, all from one sample in a study of blood T cell repertoires in COVID-19. Sequencing used immunoSEQ multiplex PCR; TCRdb keeps in-frame clones, though not all of them. The table has 200,000 to 250,000 clones, about 90% seen once. The sequenced material came from PBMCs or T cells enriched from blood (not recorded which). The receptors were gathered from a woman in her twenties or thirties who had been exposed to COVID-19. Each CDR3 is given with its conserved first and last residue. Fields, in order: CDR3 protein, J gene, V gene.

CAISRSGRGGGYTF | TRBJ1-2 | TRBV10-3
CASSLRGGGPEAFF | TRBJ1-1 | TRBV5-4
CASGPTGDTEAFF | TRBJ1-1 | TRBV2
CAWSVRVTEAFF | TRBJ1-1 | TRBV30
CASSVSSGRGTDTQYF | TRBJ2-3 | TRBV7-6
CASSLQGYNEQFF | TRBJ2-1 | TRBV27
CASSVEVGAGTKNIQYF | TRBJ2-4 | TRBV9
CASSVGRGWDTQYF | TRBJ2-3 | TRBV2
CASRGTAENYGYTF | TRBJ1-2 | TRBV6-5
CASSFSNVDQPQHF | TRBJ1-5 | TRBV7-9
CAWSGFVAGGDEQYF | TRBJ2-7 | TRBV30
CASTAAGPRGGYTF | TRBJ1-2 | TRBV5-6
CASSPGTSGRTDTQYF | TRBJ2-3 | TRBV7-2
CAWSVSRNQPQHF | TRBJ1-5 | TRBV30
CASSLRVYEQYF | TRBJ2-7 | TRBV5-1
CASSKAGYEQYF | TRBJ2-7 | TRBV27
CASKTGGSNQPQHF | TRBJ1-5 | TRBV6-6
CASSAGGIQYYNEQFF | TRBJ2-1 | TRBV6-6
CASAPGFKYGYTF | TRBJ1-2 | TRBV11-2
CASSVAQGPYNEQFF | TRBJ2-1 | TRBV9
CASSLDTREGGYTF | TRBJ1-2 | TRBV5-5
CASSHSTGNGYEQYF | TRBJ2-7 | TRBV7-9
CASSAETGAQPQHF | TRBJ1-5 | TRBV19
CASRDYTDTQYF | TRBJ2-3 | TRBV25-1
CASSVGTSGHPYNEQFF | TRBJ2-1 | TRBV9
CASSFIGGLNTEAFF | TRBJ1-1 | TRBV5-6
CASSRTAYTDTQYF | TRBJ2-3 | TRBV4-1
CASSSNTGELFF | TRBJ2-2 | TRBV5-1
CASSEWGQPSYNEQFF | TRBJ2-1 | TRBV6-1
CASSDTIRSHEQFF | TRBJ2-1 | TRBV6-4
CASSRTSGPLAGELFF | TRBJ2-2 | TRBV7-3
CASSGTDRAVNEKLFF | TRBJ1-4 | TRBV28